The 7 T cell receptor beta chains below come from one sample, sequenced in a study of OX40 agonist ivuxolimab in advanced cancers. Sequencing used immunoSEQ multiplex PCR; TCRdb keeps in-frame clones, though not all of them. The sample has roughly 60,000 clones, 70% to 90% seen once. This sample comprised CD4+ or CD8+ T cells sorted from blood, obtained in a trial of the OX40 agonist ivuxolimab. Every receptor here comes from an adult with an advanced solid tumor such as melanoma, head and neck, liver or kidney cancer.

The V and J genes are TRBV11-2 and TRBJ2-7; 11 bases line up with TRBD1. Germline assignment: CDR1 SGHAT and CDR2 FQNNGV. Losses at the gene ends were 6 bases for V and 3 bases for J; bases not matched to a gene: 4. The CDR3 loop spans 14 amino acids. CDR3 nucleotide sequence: TGTGCCAGCAGGGGGACAGGGGGTGTCTACGAGCAGTACTTC. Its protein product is CASRGTGGVYEQYF.

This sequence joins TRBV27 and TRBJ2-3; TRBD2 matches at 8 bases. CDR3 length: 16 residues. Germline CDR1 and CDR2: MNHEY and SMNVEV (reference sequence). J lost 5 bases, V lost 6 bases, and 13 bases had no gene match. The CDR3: CASSYTLAGGQDTQYF. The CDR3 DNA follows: TGTGCCAGCAGCTATACCCTGGCGGGGGGCCAAGATACGCAGTATTTT.

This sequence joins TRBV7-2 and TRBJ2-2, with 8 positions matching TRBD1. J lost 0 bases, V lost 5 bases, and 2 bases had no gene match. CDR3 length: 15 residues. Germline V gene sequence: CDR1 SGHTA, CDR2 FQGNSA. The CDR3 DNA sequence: TGTGCCAGCAGCCCGGGACAGGCGAACACCGGGGAGCTGTTTTTT. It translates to CASSPGQANTGELFF.

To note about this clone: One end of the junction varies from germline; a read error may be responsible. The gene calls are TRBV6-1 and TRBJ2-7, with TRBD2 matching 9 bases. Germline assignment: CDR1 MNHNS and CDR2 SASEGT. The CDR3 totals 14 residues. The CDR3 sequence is CASYWASGKYGQYF. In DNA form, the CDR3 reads TGTGCCAGCTATTGGGCTAGCGGGAAATACGGGCAGTACTTC.

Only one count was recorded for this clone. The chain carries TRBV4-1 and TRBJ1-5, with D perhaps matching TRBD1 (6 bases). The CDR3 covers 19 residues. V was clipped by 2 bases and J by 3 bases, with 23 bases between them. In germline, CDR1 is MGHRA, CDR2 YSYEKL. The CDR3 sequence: CASSQNWGLVVGVNQPQHF. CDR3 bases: TGCGCCAGCAGCCAAAATTGGGGGCTAGTGGTTGGGGTCAATCAGCCCCAGCATTTT.

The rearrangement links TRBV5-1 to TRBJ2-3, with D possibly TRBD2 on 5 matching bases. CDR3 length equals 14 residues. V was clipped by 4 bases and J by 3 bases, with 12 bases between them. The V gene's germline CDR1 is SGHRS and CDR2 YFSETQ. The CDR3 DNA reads TGCGCCAGCAGCGTTGGACTGGATACAGATACGCAGTATTTT. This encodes CASSVGLDTDTQYF.

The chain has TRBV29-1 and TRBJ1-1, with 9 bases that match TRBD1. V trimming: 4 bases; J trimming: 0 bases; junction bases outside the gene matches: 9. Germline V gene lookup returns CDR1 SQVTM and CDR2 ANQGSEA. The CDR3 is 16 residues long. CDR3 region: CSVAGQGSIMNTEAFF. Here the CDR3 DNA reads TGCAGCGTTGCGGGACAGGGTTCCATTATGAACACTGAAGCTTTCTTT.